The sequence of this T cell receptor (beta chain) was determined in a study of T cell changes during pregnancy in multiple sclerosis. TCRdb's copy holds only in-frame clones and misses some; the assay was immunoSEQ multiplex PCR. The repertoire holds tens of thousands of clones, roughly 92% seen once, with about 0.69% in the top ten. The CDR3 contains 16 residues. Deletions cut 6 bases from V and 3 bases from J, with 21 bases between. The germline V gene encodes CDR1 LNHDA and CDR2 SQIVND (reference sequence). The V gene is TRBV19, the J gene TRBJ2-7, with a possible D match to TRBD2 (6 bases). The source of this sequence is a female donor with multiple sclerosis, enrolled in a pregnancy study. The source was CD4+ T cells from peripheral blood mononuclear cells, collected in the third trimester of pregnancy. The chain's CDR3 is CASSGTRGVSFYEQYF. The CDR3 nucleotides read TGTGCCAGTAGCGGGACCCGCGGGGTTTCCTTCTACGAGCAGTACTTC.